This T cell receptor (beta chain) was retrieved from a study of Ad26.COV2.S vaccination and SARS-CoV-2 variants. From germline, CDR1 is SGHDN and CDR2 FVKESK. CDR3 size: 14 residues. Between the trimmed V and J ends, which lost 3 bases and 6 bases, there was a span of 15 bases. The study's findings and limits: People who got the vaccine or the placebo had similar non-spike TCR breadth. Those who received the vaccine showed greater spike-specific TCR breadth than those given placebo. In vaccinated individuals, spike-specific CD8+ and CD4+ T cell responses reportedly displayed substantial breadth.

With regard to this clone: Antigen specificity is unknown. Within the sample, other DNA sequences also encode this same CDR3.

Sequencing used immunoSEQ multiplex PCR; TCRdb keeps in-frame clones, though not all of them. The top ten hold 5.5% to 6% of the sample, which has 150,000 to 200,000 clones, around nine tenths seen once. The specimen comprised peripheral blood, sampled after recovery from COVID-19. The rearrangement joins TRBV14 to TRBJ2-7; D remains unclear. The sequence came from a human donor who had recovered from COVID-19. CDR3: CASSQVPPLGEQYF. The CDR3 DNA is TGTGCCAGCAGCCAGGTCCCACCGCTGGGCGAGCAGTACTTC.